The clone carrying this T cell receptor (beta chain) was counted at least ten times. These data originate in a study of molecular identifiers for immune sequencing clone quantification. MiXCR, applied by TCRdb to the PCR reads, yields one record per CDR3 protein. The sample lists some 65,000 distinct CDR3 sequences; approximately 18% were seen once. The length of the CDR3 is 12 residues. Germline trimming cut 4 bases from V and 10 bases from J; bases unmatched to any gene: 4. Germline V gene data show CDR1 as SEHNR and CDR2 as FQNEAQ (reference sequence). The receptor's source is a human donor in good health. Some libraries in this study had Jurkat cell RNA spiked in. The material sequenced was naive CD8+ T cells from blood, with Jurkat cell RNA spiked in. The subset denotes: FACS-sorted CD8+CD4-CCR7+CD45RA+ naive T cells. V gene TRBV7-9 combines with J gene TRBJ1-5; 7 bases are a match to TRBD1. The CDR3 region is CASSSTGDPQHF. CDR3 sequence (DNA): TGTGCCAGCAGCTCTACAGGGGATCCCCAGCATTTT.